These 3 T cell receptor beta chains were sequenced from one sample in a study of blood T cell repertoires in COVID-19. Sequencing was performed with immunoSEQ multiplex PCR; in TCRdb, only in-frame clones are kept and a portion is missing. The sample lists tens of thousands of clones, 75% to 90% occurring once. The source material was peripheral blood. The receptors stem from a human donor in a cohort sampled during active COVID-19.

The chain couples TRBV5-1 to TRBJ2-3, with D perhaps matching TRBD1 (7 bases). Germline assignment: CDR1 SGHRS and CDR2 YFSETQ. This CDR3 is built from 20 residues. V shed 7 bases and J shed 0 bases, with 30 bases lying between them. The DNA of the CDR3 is TGCGCCAGCGCCTGGGTTGTTGGCGTGACAGGGAGGATGAGCACAGATACGCAGTATTTT. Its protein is CASAWVVGVTGRMSTDTQYF.

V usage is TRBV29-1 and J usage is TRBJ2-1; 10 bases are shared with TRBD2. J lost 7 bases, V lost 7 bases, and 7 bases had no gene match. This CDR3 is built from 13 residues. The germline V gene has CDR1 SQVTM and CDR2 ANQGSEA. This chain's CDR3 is CSESSGSGNEQFF. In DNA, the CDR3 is TGCAGCGAATCTAGCGGGAGCGGGAATGAGCAGTTCTTC.

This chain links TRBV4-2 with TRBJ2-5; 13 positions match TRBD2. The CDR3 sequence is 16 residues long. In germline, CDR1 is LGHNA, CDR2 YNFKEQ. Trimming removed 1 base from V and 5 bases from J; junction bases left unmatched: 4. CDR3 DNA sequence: TGTGCCAGCAGCCAAGGACTAGCGGGAGGTGGGGAGACCCAGTACTTC. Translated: CASSQGLAGGGETQYF.